The 26 T cell receptor beta chains given below trace back to one sample, sequenced in a study of cytomegalovirus exposure and HLA in healthy donors. The protocol was immunoSEQ multiplex PCR, while the TCRdb copy is restricted to in-frame clones and leaves out a portion. The sample yields over 120,000 clones, about nine tenths seen once. Sequencing input: PBMCs. The receptors here all came from a woman in her twenties or thirties in good health and CMV-seropositive.

The rearrangement uses TRBV10-3 and TRBJ1-1; D is unresolved. Germline-derived CDR1 and CDR2 are ENHRY and SYGVKD. Trimming cost V 3 bases and J 5 bases, with 7 bases left between them. The CDR3 length is 12 residues. This CDR3 is CAISEGGTEAFF. The CDR3 nucleotides read TGTGCCATCAGTGAAGGCGGGACTGAAGCTTTCTTT.

The CDR3 DNA sequence: TGTGCCAGCGCCCGGCGCGGGGGGCAAGAGACCCAGTACTTC. As protein: CASARRGGQETQYF. The chain combines TRBV5-6 with TRBJ2-5, with 8 nucleotides matching TRBD2. Germline assignment: CDR1 SGHDT and CDR2 YYEEEE. This CDR3 is built from 14 residues. V lost 7 bases, J lost 2 bases, and 7 bases stayed unmatched.

The rearrangement joins TRBV27 to TRBJ2-2, with D possibly being TRBD2 (6 bases). The CDR3 extends over 15 amino acids. CDR1 MNHEY and CDR2 SMNVEV come from the germline V gene (reference sequence). V lost 5 bases and J lost 7, with 17 bases in between. CDR3 sequence (DNA): TGTGCCAGCAGTGAAGAGGGAGGCCCCCTCGGGGAGCTGTTTTTT. The encoded protein is CASSEEGGPLGELFF.

The rearrangement links TRBV7-9 to TRBJ2-1, with TRBD2 matching over 10 bases. Germline CDR1 reads SEHNR; CDR2 reads FQNEAQ (reference sequence). J was trimmed by 16 bases and V by 5 bases; bases with no gene match: 14. The CDR3 covers 14 residues. The CDR3 region is CASSPFTSGDSQFF. The CDR3 nucleotides are TGTGCCAGCAGCCCCTTTACTAGCGGGGACTCTCAATTCTTC.

The rearrangement uses TRBV7-9 and TRBJ2-7; TRBD1 matches 11 bases. V gave up 5 bases and J gave up 5 bases; unmatched junction bases: 8. Per the germline V gene, CDR1 is SEHNR and CDR2 is FQNEAQ (reference sequence). The length of the CDR3 is 15 residues. CDR3 region: CASSTWTGGSNEQYF. For the CDR3, the DNA is TGTGCCAGCAGCACGTGGACAGGGGGCTCAAACGAGCAGTACTTC.

This sequence joins TRBV4-1 and TRBJ2-7; D perhaps matches TRBD2 (6 bases). Germline CDR1 reads MGHRA; CDR2 reads YSYEKL. The CDR3 has 16 residues. V was cut by 0 bases and J by 1 base, with 13 bases left in between. The CDR3 DNA is TGCGCCAGCAGCCAAGACCCCGGGACTGTGTCCTACGAGCAGTACTTC. It codes for CASSQDPGTVSYEQYF.

In its sample, this clone was seen once. The chain is built from TRBV28 and TRBJ1-4; the match to TRBD1 covers 11 bases. The CDR3 runs 15 residues. V gave up 7 bases and J gave up 8 bases; unmatched junction bases: 9. Germline V gene sequence: CDR1 MDHEN, CDR2 SYDVKM. CDR3 coding DNA: TGTGCCAGCACCCGAAGGACAGGGGGCCTAGAAAAACTGTTTTTT. It codes for CASTRRTGGLEKLFF.

The chain combines TRBV28 with TRBJ2-1, with 8 bases fitting TRBD1. Per the germline V gene, CDR1 is MDHEN and CDR2 is SYDVKM. The CDR3 spans 14 residues. V lost 5 bases to trimming and J lost 10 bases; unmatched junction nucleotides: 10. The CDR3 reads CASSGQQGVDEQFF. The CDR3 coding sequence is TGTGCCAGCAGTGGCCAACAGGGGGTGGACGAGCAGTTCTTC. The full variable domain, its missing parts supplied by reference TRBV28 and TRBJ2-1, is DVKVTQSSRYLVKRTGEKVFLECVQDMDHENMFWYRQDPGLGLRLIYFSYDVKMKEKGDIPEGYSVSREKKERFSLILESASTNQTSMYLCASSGQQGVDEQFFGPGTRLTVL.

The gene calls are TRBV19 and TRBJ1-4; D possibly corresponds to TRBD1 (6 bases). V was trimmed by 4 bases and J by 0 bases, leaving 9 bases between them. The CDR3 has 15 amino acids. Germline V gives CDR1 LNHDA, CDR2 SQIVND (reference sequence). The CDR3 DNA reads TGTGCCAGTAGTAACCCAGGGGCAACTAATGAAAAACTGTTTTTT. Translation: CASSNPGATNEKLFF. Complete variable domain (other parts from reference TRBV19 and TRBJ1-4): DGGITQSPKYLFRKEGQNVTLSCEQNLNHDAMYWYRQDPGQGLRLIYYSQIVNDFQKGDIAEGYSVSREKKESFPLTVTSAQKNPTAFYLCASSNPGATNEKLFFGSGTQLSVL.

V usage is TRBV27 and J usage is TRBJ2-3; D might be TRBD2 (6 bases). Germline loops: CDR1 MNHEY, CDR2 SMNVEV (reference sequence). This CDR3 is built from 13 residues. V gave up 4 bases and J gave up 5 bases, with 10 bases separating them. Here the CDR3 reads CASSSWEVDTQYF. In DNA, the CDR3 is TGTGCCAGCAGTTCCTGGGAGGTAGATACGCAGTATTTT.

This rearrangement joins TRBV6-5 to TRBJ2-2; unclear D gene. Between the trimmed V and J ends, which lost 0 bases and 6 bases, there was a span of 8 bases. The CDR3 loop spans 14 amino acids. Germline V gene sequence: CDR1 MNHEY, CDR2 SVGAGI. CDR3 nucleotide sequence: TGTGCCAGCAGTTACTCGCTAGTGTCCGGGGAGCTGTTTTTT. As protein: CASSYSLVSGELFF.

The genes are TRBV28 and TRBJ2-3; no firm D call. Germline V gene data show CDR1 as MDHEN and CDR2 as SYDVKM. This CDR3 has 14 amino acids. V lost 3 bases and J 8 bases, leaving 15 bases between the germline ends. Here the CDR3 reads CASSFRTRWSTQYF. The CDR3 DNA is TGTGCCAGCAGTTTCCGTACCAGATGGAGTACGCAGTATTTT.

The chain is built from TRBV5-6 and TRBJ1-1; 8 nucleotides line up with TRBD1. Germline V CDR1 and CDR2: SGHDT, YYEEEE. V was pared by 3 bases and J by 0 bases, with 4 bases of the junction left unmatched. CDR3 length: 15 residues. Here the CDR3 DNA reads TGTGCCAGCAGCTACCCGGACAGGGTGAACACTGAAGCTTTCTTT. Its protein is CASSYPDRVNTEAFF. Using reference TRBV5-6 and TRBJ1-1 for the parts outside the CDR3, the full variable domain is DAGVTQSPTHLIKTRGQQVTLRCSPKSGHDTVSWYQQALGQGPQFIFQYYEEEERQRGNFPDRFSGHQFPNYSSELNVNALLLGDSALYLCASSYPDRVNTEAFFGQGTRLTVV.

The gene calls are TRBV28 and TRBJ2-4; 7 bases are shared with TRBD1. Germline V CDR1 and CDR2: MDHEN, SYDVKM. Trimming removed 6 bases from V and 0 bases from J; junction bases left unmatched: 8. The CDR3 is 16 residues long. DNA for the CDR3: TGTGCCAGCAGGCCCGGGACAGAGTTAGCCAAAAACATTCAGTACTTC. This encodes CASRPGTELAKNIQYF.

The chain uses TRBV2 and TRBJ2-2; weak D call: TRBD1 (5 bases). The CDR3 covers 15 residues. Trimming left V 8 bases short and J 4 bases short, with 17 bases between. Germline CDR1 SNHLY, CDR2 FYNNEI. CDR3 in DNA: TGTGCCAGCCTTAGGGCAGGCAGGGCCACCGGGGAGCTGTTTTTT. Encoded protein: CASLRAGRATGELFF.

V is TRBV18 and J is TRBJ1-1; D is unresolved. CDR3 size: 14 residues. Germline V gives CDR1 KGHSH, CDR2 LQKENI. Trimming shortened V by 2 bases and J by 3 bases, and 10 bases separated the two germline ends. CDR3 DNA: TGTGCCAGCTCACCATCCTGGGGAGACACTGAAGCTTTCTTT. Translated: CASSPSWGDTEAFF.

The rearrangement uses TRBV7-8 and TRBJ2-3; 10 nucleotides line up with TRBD1. Trimming took 5 bases from V and 0 from J; bases not matched to a gene: 8. Germline V gene data show CDR1 as SGHVS and CDR2 as FQNEAQ. The CDR3 has 17 amino acids. CDR3 sequence reads: CASSQTGTGASTDTQYF. CDR3 nucleotides: TGTGCCAGCAGCCAAACCGGGACAGGGGCTAGCACAGATACGCAGTATTTT.

Here the CDR3 reads CASSFYGSGGTDTQYF. The CDR3 DNA is TGTGCCAGCAGCTTTTACGGTAGCGGGGGCACAGATACGCAGTATTTT. This chain joins TRBV5-6 and TRBJ2-3, with 8 positions matching TRBD2. CDR1 and CDR2 from the germline V gene are SGHDT and YYEEEE. V shed 2 bases, J shed 1 base, and the junction held 6 bases outside the gene matches. The CDR3 consists of 16 residues. The whole variable domain, remainder taken from reference TRBV5-6 and TRBJ2-3, is DAGVTQSPTHLIKTRGQQVTLRCSPKSGHDTVSWYQQALGQGPQFIFQYYEEEERQRGNFPDRFSGHQFPNYSSELNVNALLLGDSALYLCASSFYGSGGTDTQYFGPGTRLTVL.

The chain combines TRBV7-8 with TRBJ1-6, with a weak D call TRBD1 (6 bases). The V end lost 4 bases, the J end lost 7 bases, and 14 bases lay between the germline ends. Looked up from germline, CDR1 is SGHVS and CDR2 is FQNEAQ. This CDR3 is 15 amino acids long. The CDR3 protein is CASSSPGHLNSPLHF. CDR3 nucleotides: TGTGCCAGCAGCTCACCGGGACACCTAAATTCACCCCTCCACTTT.

V usage is TRBV18 and J usage is TRBJ2-1; 7 nucleotides line up with TRBD2. This CDR3 comprises 15 residues. Germline V gene sequence: CDR1 KGHSH, CDR2 LQKENI. The V segment lost 4 bases and the J segment 2 bases; nucleotides outside the gene matches: 5. The CDR3 DNA is TGTGCCAGCTCACGTTCTAGCGGTGCCTACAATGAGCAGTTCTTC. The encoded protein is CASSRSSGAYNEQFF.

The rearrangement uses TRBV9 and TRBJ1-2, with 7 positions matching TRBD1. Germline CDR1 SGDLS, CDR2 YYNGEE. This CDR3 has 14 residues. The junction had 8 bases not matched to a gene; V was cut back by 4 bases and J by 5 bases. The CDR3 DNA sequence: TGTGCCAGCAGCAAAGGACAGGAGGAGTATGGCTACACCTTC. This codes for CASSKGQEEYGYTF.

The chain recombines TRBV6-5 with TRBJ2-2; D gene ambiguous. V was pared by 5 bases and J by 4 bases, with 8 bases between. CDR1 MNHEY and CDR2 SVGAGI come from the germline V gene. This CDR3 region has 13 residues. The CDR3 region is CASSGRVTGELFF. CDR3 coding DNA: TGTGCCAGCAGTGGGCGAGTCACCGGGGAGCTGTTTTTT.

The rearrangement joins TRBV27 to TRBJ2-7; TRBD1 is a possible D gene (6 bases). The germline V gene has CDR1 MNHEY and CDR2 SMNVEV (reference sequence). This CDR3 spans 15 amino acids. V was trimmed by 6 bases and J by 7 bases, leaving 22 bases between them. The CDR3 sequence is CASSPMWQGNGEQYF. The CDR3 DNA sequence: TGTGCCAGCAGCCCCATGTGGCAGGGGAATGGAGAGCAGTACTTC.

J is TRBJ1-2 and V is TRBV27; 10 bases are a match to TRBD1. V shed 4 bases and J 9 bases; nucleotides not matched to a gene: 20. The germline V gene has CDR1 MNHEY and CDR2 SMNVEV (reference sequence). The CDR3 length is 18 residues. CDR3 sequence reads: CASSSTPPDRGRDFSYTF. As DNA, the CDR3 is TGTGCCAGCAGTTCAACCCCACCTGACAGGGGGCGCGATTTTAGCTACACCTTC.

The sample holds one count of this clone. This chain connects TRBV5-4 to TRBJ2-2; TRBD1 aligns across 7 bases. Germline V gene data show CDR1 as SGHNT and CDR2 as YYREEE (reference sequence). The V gene end was trimmed by 0 bases and the J gene end by 6 bases; junction bases not matched to a gene: 5. The CDR3 runs 15 residues. CDR3 bases: TGTGCCAGCAGCTTGGGACAGGGATTGCCCGGGGAGCTGTTTTTT. It specifies CASSLGQGLPGELFF.

This chain connects TRBV5-1 to TRBJ1-2; no definite D call. The CDR3 sequence is 13 residues long. CDR1 is SGHRS, CDR2 YFSETQ, per germline. Trimming removed 2 bases at V and 0 bases at J, with 5 bases between. CDR3 residues: CASSFTANYGYTF. DNA for the CDR3: TGCGCCAGCAGCTTCACAGCTAACTATGGCTACACCTTC.